These 17 T cell receptor beta chains share one sample of origin, sequenced in a study of CD8+CD57+ T cells in acquired aplastic anemia. CD8+CD57+ cell expansion, shown by flow cytometry, had occurred in the patients selected for sequencing. Profiling that covered TCR beta VDJ and CDR3 relied on genomic DNA as its template. One entry per CDR3 protein, called by TCRdb with MiXCR from the reads. The sample lists roughly 250,000 distinct CDR3 sequences, roughly 82% seen once, with over 35% in the top ten. Material: sorted CD4+, CD8+, or CD8+CD57+ T cells (not recorded which) from PBMCs. These receptors were obtained from a human donor with aplastic anemia.

The genes are TRBV7-8 and TRBJ2-3, with a weak D call TRBD2 (6 bases). In germline, CDR1 is SGHVS, CDR2 FQNEAQ. The CDR3 is 14 amino acids. Trimming left V 0 bases short and J 8 bases short, with 12 bases between. CDR3 sequence reads: CASSLAEGHLTQYF. Written as DNA, the CDR3 is TGTGCCAGCAGCTTAGCGGAGGGTCACCTTACGCAGTATTTT.

Note on this clonotype: No conserved phenylalanine or tryptophan is present at the end of the CDR3, so a read error is the likely explanation. It is unclear where the CDR3 begins or ends on the DNA, so no DNA is shown, and the CDR3 is as TCRdb lists it. This chain joins TRBV2 and TRBJ2-5; the table assigns TRBD1, which was not confirmed against the DNA. Both ends counted, the CDR3 spans 15 residues. Germline assignment: CDR1 SNHLY and CDR2 FYNNEI. CDR3 in amino acids: CASGDGGTETQTFCP.

The chain uses TRBV13 and TRBJ1-1; D ambiguous. Trimming left V 5 bases short and J 7 bases short, with 20 bases between. The CDR3 covers 15 residues. Germline V CDR1 and CDR2: PRHDT, FYEKMQ (reference sequence). CDR3 region: CASSHPYRGQDEAFF. The CDR3 DNA follows: TGTGCCAGCAGCCATCCCTATAGAGGGCAAGATGAAGCTTTCTTT.

A note on this clonotype: In this CDR3 the conserved last residue, phenylalanine or tryptophan, is missing, so a read error is likely. The limits of the CDR3 on the DNA are not certain, so only TCRdb's listed CDR3 is given. This rearrangement joins TRBV7-2 to TRBJ2-7; the table's D call TRBD2 went unverified against the DNA. Germline V gene data show CDR1 as SGHTA and CDR2 as FQGNSA. Termini included, the CDR3 measures 12 amino acids. This CDR3 reads CASSSRGRDHYG.

This clonotype has a single count. Likely a read error: the CDR3 ends without its conserved phenylalanine or tryptophan. The DNA is omitted, as the CDR3 cannot be located on it reliably, and the CDR3 follows TCRdb's listing. V and J are TRBV7-3 and TRBJ2-5. The CDR3 totals 12 residues, both ends included. CDR1 is SGHTA, CDR2 FQGTGA, per germline. The CDR3 sequence: CASPGPTDAVDY.

In regard to this clonotype: Since the CDR3 does not end with the conserved phenylalanine or tryptophan, this likely comes from a read error. The DNA is left out, because the CDR3 cannot be placed on it with certainty; the CDR3 is given as TCRdb lists it. The rearrangement links TRBV7-9 to TRBJ2-3. The CDR3 has 13 amino acids, counting both end residues. The germline gives CDR1 SEHNR, CDR2 FQNEAQ (reference sequence). This chain's CDR3 is CASSPVGDTQYFV.

This clonotype has just a few counts. No DNA is shown, since the ends of the CDR3 on it are uncertain; the CDR3 is the one TCRdb lists. The chain carries TRBV7-9 and TRBJ2-3; TRBD2 is taken as the D call from the table, unchecked against the DNA. CDR1 is SEHNR and CDR2 is FQNEAQ in the germline V gene (reference sequence). The CDR3 extends over 21 residues, inclusive of both ends. CDR3 protein: CASSFYICSARGLAGFNEQFF.

The count of this clonotype is one. This chain links TRBV7-2 with TRBJ2-3; D may be TRBD1 (6 bases). Trimming left V 6 bases short and J 11 bases short, with 18 bases between. This CDR3 has 13 residues. CDR1 SGHTA and CDR2 FQGNSA come from the germline V gene. CDR3 region: CASRDRGRAEQYF. The CDR3, as DNA: TGTGCCAGCAGGGACAGAGGCAGAGCTGAGCAGTATTTT.

This clonotype was picked up many times. The rearrangement links TRBV5-8 to TRBJ2-1, with 8 positions matching TRBD2. This CDR3 comprises 16 residues. Germline values: CDR1 SGHTS, CDR2 YDEGEE. J gave up 8 bases and V 2 bases, and 12 bases lay outside the gene matches. The DNA of the CDR3 is TGTGCCAGCAGCTTTACTAGCGGCGGGGGGAGCGATGAGCAGTTCTTC. The encoded protein is CASSFTSGGGSDEQFF.

The chain recombines TRBV27 with TRBJ2-3, with a weak D call TRBD2 (5 bases). The CDR3 length is 16 residues. Germline assignment: CDR1 MNHEY and CDR2 SMNVEV (reference sequence). Trimming cost V 3 bases and J 4 bases, with 17 bases left between them. CDR3 sequence: CASSFKVETKADTQYF. As DNA, the CDR3 is TGTGCCAGCAGTTTTAAAGTTGAGACTAAGGCAGATACGCAGTATTTT.

A word on this clonotype: Because it lacks the conserved phenylalanine or tryptophan at the end, this CDR3 is likely a read error. It is unclear where the CDR3 begins or ends on the DNA, so no DNA is shown, and the CDR3 is as TCRdb lists it. J is TRBJ1-2 and V is TRBV7-3; TRBD1 is taken as the D call from the table, unchecked against the DNA. The CDR3 numbers 13 amino acids, ends counted. Germline V CDR1 and CDR2: SGHTA, FQGTGA. CDR3 sequence reads: CASRLAGGNSPLH.

This rearrangement joins TRBV9 to TRBJ1-1, with unresolved D. The CDR3 sequence is 14 residues long. Trimming took 5 bases from V and 13 from J, leaving 24 bases between them. Germline CDR1 is SGDLS and CDR2 is YYNGEE. The CDR3 coding sequence is TGTGCCAGCAGACTGCCCGGCGATACGCATTATTTTTTCTTT. Translating gives CASRLPGDTHYFFF. The whole variable domain, remainder taken from reference TRBV9 and TRBJ1-1, is DSGVTQTPKHLITATGQRVTLRCSPRSGDLSVYWYQQSLDQGLQFLIQYYNGEERAKGNILERFSAQQFPDLHSELNLSSLELGDSALYFCASRLPGDTHYFFFGQGTRLTVV.

Turning to this clonotype: Lacking the conserved final phenylalanine or tryptophan, this CDR3 likely reflects a read error. The limits of the CDR3 on the DNA are not certain, so only TCRdb's listed CDR3 is given. The gene calls are TRBV10-3 and TRBJ2-7; the listed D gene, TRBD1, was not tested against the DNA. Germline assignment: CDR1 ENHRY and CDR2 SYGVKD. The CDR3 is 14 residues long, ends included. CDR3 amino acids: CASKFTGEDYERQG.

As concerns this clonotype: This likely comes from a read error, as the CDR3 has no conserved phenylalanine or tryptophan at its end. The chain couples TRBV7-2 to TRBJ2-3, with D possibly matching TRBD2 (7 bases). Trimming pared 5 bases from V and 11 bases from J, leaving 23 bases between. Per the germline V gene, CDR1 is SGHTA and CDR2 is FQGNSA. This CDR3 spans 15 amino acids. The CDR3 sequence: CASSVGGGTDTQQYS. The CDR3 DNA follows: TGTGCCAGCAGCGTAGGGGGAGGGACCGATACGCAGCAGTATTCT.

This clonotype has just one count. The CDR3 sequence is CASGEGGGAEPYF. For the CDR3, the DNA is TGTGCCAGCGGGGAAGGGGGAGGAGCTGAGCCGTATTTT. This chain links TRBV7-2 with TRBJ2-3; D possibly uses TRBD1 or TRBD2 (6 bases each). The V and J ends lost 8 bases and 14 bases respectively, with 23 bases between them. The germline CDR1 and CDR2 sequences are SGHTA and FQGNSA. The CDR3 extends over 13 amino acids.

The chain recombines TRBV11-3 with TRBJ2-7, with TRBD1 matching over 7 bases. The V and J ends lost 0 bases and 6 bases, in that order; junction bases with no gene match: 5. This CDR3 is 14 amino acids long. Germline V lookup: CDR1 SGHNT, CDR2 YENEEA. CDR3 sequence: CASSLDLTGLEQYF. In nucleotides, the CDR3 is TGTGCCAGCAGCTTAGATCTGACAGGGCTCGAGCAGTACTTC.

The J gene is TRBJ1-1, the V gene TRBV11-3; TRBD1 matches at 9 bases. The germline CDR1 and CDR2 sequences are SGHNT and YENEEA. J lost 11 bases, V lost 3 bases, and 4 bases had no gene match. This CDR3 has 12 residues. Here the CDR3 reads CASSLDRGGAFF. CDR3 DNA: TGTGCCAGCAGCTTGGACAGGGGTGGGGCTTTCTTT.